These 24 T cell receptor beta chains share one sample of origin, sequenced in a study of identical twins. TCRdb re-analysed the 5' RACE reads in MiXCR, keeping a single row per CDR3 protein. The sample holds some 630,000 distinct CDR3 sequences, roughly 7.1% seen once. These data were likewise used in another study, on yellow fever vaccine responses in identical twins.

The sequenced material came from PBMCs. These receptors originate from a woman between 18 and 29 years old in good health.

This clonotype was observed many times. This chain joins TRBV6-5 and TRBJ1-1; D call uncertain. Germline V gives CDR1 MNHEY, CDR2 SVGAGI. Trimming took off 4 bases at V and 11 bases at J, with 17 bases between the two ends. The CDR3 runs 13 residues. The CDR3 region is CASSSQNVQTAFF. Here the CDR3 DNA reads TGTGCCAGCAGTTCCCAAAACGTGCAGACGGCTTTCTTT.

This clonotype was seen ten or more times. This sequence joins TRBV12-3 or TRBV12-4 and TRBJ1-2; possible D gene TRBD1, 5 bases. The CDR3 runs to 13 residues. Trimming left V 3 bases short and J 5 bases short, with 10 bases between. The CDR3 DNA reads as TGTGCCAGCAGTTTTAGGGCAGGGTATGGCTACACCTTC. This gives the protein CASSFRAGYGYTF.

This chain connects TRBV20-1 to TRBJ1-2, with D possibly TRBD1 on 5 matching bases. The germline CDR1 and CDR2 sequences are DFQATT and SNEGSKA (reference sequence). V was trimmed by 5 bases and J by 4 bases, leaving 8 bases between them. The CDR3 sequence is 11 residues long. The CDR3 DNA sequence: TGCAGTGCTCAGGGTATCTATGGCTACACCTTC. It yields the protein CSAQGIYGYTF.

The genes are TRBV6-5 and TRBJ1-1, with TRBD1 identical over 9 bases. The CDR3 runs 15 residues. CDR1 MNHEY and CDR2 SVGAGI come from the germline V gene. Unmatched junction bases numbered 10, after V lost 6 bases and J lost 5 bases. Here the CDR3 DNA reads TGTGCCAGCAGATACCCCGGGACAGGGTGGACTGAAGCTTTCTTT. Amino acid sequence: CASRYPGTGWTEAFF.

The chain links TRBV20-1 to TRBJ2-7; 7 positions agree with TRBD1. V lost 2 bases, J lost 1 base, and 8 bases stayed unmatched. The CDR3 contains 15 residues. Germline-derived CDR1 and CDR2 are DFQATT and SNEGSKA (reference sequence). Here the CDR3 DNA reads TGCAGTGCTAGACCGTCCGGGACAGCTTCCTACGAGCAGTACGTC. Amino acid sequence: CSARPSGTASYEQYV.

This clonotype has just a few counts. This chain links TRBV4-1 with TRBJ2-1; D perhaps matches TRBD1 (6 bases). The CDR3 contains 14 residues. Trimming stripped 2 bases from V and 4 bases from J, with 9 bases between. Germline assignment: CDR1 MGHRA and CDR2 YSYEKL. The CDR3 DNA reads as TGCGCCAGCAGCCAACCCGGACAGTACAATGAGCAGTTCTTC. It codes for CASSQPGQYNEQFF.

This chain's CDR3 is CASRIDRVAFNTEAFF. CDR3 DNA: TGTGCCAGCAGGATTGACAGGGTAGCTTTCAACACTGAAGCTTTCTTT. The rearrangement joins TRBV2 to TRBJ1-1; 7 positions match TRBD1. The CDR3 length is 16 residues. The germline V gene has CDR1 SNHLY and CDR2 FYNNEI. V dropped 6 bases and J dropped 2; count of bases not matched to a gene: 12.

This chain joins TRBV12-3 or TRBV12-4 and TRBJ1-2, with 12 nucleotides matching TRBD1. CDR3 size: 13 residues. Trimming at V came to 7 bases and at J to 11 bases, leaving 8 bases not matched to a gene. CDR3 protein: CASTTGQGAGYTF. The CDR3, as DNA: TGTGCCAGCACCACGGGACAGGGGGCGGGGTACACCTTC.

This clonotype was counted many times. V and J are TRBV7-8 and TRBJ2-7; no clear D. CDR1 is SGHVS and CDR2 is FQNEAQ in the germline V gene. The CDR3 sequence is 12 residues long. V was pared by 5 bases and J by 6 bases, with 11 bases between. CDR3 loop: CASSIPPSEQYF. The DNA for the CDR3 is TGTGCCAGCAGCATACCGCCCAGCGAGCAGTACTTC.

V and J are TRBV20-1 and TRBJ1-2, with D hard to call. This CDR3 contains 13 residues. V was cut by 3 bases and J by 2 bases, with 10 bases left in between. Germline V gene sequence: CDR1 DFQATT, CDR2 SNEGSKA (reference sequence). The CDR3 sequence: CSARTRGNYGYTF. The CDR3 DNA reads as TGCAGTGCTAGGACAAGAGGGAACTATGGCTACACCTTC.

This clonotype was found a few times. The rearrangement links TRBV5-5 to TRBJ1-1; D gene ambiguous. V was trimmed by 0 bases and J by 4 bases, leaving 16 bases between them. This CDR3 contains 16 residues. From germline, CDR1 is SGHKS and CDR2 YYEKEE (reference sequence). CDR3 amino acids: CASSLVVGPKITEAFF. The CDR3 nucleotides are TGTGCCAGCAGCTTGGTAGTCGGGCCGAAGATCACTGAAGCTTTCTTT.

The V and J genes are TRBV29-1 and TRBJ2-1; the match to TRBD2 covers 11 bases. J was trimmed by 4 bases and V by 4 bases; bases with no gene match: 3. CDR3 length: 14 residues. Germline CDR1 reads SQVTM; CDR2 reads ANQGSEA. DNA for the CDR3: TGCAGCGTTGTGGGGACTAGCGGATACAATGAGCAGTTCTTC. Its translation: CSVVGTSGYNEQFF.

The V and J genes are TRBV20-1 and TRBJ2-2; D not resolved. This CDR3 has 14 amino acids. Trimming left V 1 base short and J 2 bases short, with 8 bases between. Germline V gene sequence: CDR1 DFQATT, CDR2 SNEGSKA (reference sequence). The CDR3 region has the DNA TGCAGTGCTAGAGTTGGGGTAAACACCGGGGAGCTGTTTTTT. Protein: CSARVGVNTGELFF.

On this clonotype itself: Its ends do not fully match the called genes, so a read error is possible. CDR3 DNA sequence: TGTGCCAGCGGGTTGTTGGGGAGCGGGAGGGAGACCCACTACTTC. Protein product: CASGLLGSGRETHYF. The rearrangement joins TRBV12-3 or TRBV12-4 to TRBJ2-5; 10 bases are shared with TRBD2. There are 15 residues in the CDR3.

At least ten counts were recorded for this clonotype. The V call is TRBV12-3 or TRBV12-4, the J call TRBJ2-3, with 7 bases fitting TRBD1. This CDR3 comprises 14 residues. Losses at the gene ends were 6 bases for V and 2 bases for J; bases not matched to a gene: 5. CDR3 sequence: CASRTGHSTDTQYF. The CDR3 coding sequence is TGTGCCAGCAGGACAGGGCACTCCACAGATACGCAGTATTTT.

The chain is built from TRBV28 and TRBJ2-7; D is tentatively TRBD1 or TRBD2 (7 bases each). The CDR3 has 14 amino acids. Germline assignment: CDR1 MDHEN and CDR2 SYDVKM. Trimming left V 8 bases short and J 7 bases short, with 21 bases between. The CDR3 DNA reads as TGTGCCAGCTGGGGTGGGACAGCCGGGGGGGAGCAGTACTTC. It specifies CASWGGTAGGEQYF.

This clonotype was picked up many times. The CDR3 DNA reads TGCGCCAGCAGCCCTCGACAGGGCCGAGAGACCCAGTACTTC. Its protein product is CASSPRQGRETQYF. This chain joins TRBV5-1 and TRBJ2-5, with TRBD1 identical over 7 bases. After removal of 4 bases from V and 4 bases from J, the junction contained 7 bases not matched to a gene. This CDR3 comprises 14 residues. Germline assignment: CDR1 SGHRS and CDR2 YFSETQ.

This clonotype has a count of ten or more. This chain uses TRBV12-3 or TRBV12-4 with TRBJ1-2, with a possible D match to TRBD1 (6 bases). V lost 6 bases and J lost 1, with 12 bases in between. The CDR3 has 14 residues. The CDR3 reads CASSGGTSNYGYTF. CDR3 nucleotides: TGTGCCAGCAGCGGTGGGACAAGTAACTATGGCTACACCTTC.

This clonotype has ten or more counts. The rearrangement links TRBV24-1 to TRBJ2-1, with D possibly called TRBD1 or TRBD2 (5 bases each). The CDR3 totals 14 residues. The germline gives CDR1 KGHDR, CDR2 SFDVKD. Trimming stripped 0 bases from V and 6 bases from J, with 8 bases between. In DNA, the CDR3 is TGTGCCACCAGTGATTTGTCTGGGGGCAATGAGCAGTTCTTC. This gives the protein CATSDLSGGNEQFF.

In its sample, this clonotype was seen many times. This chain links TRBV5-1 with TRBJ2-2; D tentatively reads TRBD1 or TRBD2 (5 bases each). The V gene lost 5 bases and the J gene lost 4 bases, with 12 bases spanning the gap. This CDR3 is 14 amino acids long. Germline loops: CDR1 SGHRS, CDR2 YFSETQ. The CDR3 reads CASRVAGSTGELFF. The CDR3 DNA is TGCGCCAGCAGAGTAGCAGGGAGCACCGGGGAGCTGTTTTTT. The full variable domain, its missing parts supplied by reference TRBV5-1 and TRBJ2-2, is KAGVTQTPRYLIKTRGQQVTLSCSPISGHRSVSWYQQTPGQGLQFLFEYFSETQRNKGNFPGRFSGRQFSNSRSEMNVSTLELGDSALYLCASRVAGSTGELFFGEGSRLTVL.

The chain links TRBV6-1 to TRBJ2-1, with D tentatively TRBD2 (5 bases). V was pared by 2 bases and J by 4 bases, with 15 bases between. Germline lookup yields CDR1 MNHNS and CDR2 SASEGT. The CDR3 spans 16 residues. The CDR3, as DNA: TGTGCCAGCAGTGAAATTGGTTCTAGCAGATACAATGAGCAGTTCTTC. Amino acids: CASSEIGSSRYNEQFF.

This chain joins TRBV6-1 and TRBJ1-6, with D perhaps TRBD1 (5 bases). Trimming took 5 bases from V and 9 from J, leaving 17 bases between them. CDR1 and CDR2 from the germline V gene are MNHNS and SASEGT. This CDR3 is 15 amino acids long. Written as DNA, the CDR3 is TGTGCCAGCAGTCCCGGGGGGGGGAGCGGTTCACCCCTCCACTTT. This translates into CASSPGGGSGSPLHF.

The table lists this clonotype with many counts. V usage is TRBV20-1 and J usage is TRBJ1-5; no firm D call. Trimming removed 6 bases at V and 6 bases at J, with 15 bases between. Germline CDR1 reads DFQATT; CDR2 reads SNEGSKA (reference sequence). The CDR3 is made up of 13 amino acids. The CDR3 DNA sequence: TGCAGTGCCCTCTTACCTGGGAGTCAGCCCCAGCATTTT. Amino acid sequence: CSALLPGSQPQHF.

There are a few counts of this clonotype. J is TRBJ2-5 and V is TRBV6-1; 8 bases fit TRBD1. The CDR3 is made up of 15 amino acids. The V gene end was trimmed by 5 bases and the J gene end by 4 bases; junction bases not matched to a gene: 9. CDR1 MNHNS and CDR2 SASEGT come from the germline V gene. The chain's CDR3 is CASSPRQGIGETQYF. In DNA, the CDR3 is TGTGCCAGCAGTCCCCGACAGGGGATTGGAGAGACCCAGTACTTC.